Shown below are 20 T cell receptor beta chains from a single sample sequenced in a study of blood T cell repertoires in COVID-19. The repertoire was sequenced with immunoSEQ multiplex PCR; TCRdb's copy has only in-frame clones and lacks some. Found here are 150,000 to 200,000 clones, roughly 80% of them singletons; the top ten hold about 6.3%. The specimen sequenced was peripheral blood. The source of these receptors is a man in his sixties with acute or convalescent COVID-19.

V gene TRBV7-2 combines with J gene TRBJ1-1; D is possibly TRBD1 (6 bases). The germline gives CDR1 SGHTA, CDR2 FQGNSA. V dropped 5 bases and J dropped 5 bases, with 15 bases sitting between them. This CDR3 contains 14 residues. DNA of the CDR3: TGTGCCAGCAGCCCATCCCAGGGGAATACTGAAGCTTTCTTT. It translates to CASSPSQGNTEAFF.

This sequence joins TRBV3-1 (or the pseudogene TRBV3-2) and TRBJ2-2; 8 bases align to TRBD2. The V segment lost 6 bases and the J segment 2 bases; nucleotides outside the gene matches: 5. This CDR3 comprises 15 residues. Germline-derived CDR1 and CDR2 are LGHDT and YNNKEL (reference sequence). DNA for the CDR3: TGTGCCAGCAGACTAACTAGCGGTAACACCGGGGAGCTGTTTTTT. Translated, it gives CASRLTSGNTGELFF.

This chain links TRBV7-9 with TRBJ1-2; 8 bases fit TRBD1. The CDR3 is 14 amino acids. The germline V gene has CDR1 SEHNR and CDR2 FQNEAQ (reference sequence). V was clipped by 2 bases and J by 7 bases; unmatched bases: 6. CDR3 DNA: TGTGCCAGCAGCTTATCGGACAGGGTCGCTGGCTACACCTTC. This codes for CASSLSDRVAGYTF. Supplemented by reference TRBV7-9 and TRBJ1-2, the full variable domain reads DTGVSQNPRHKITKRGQNVTFRCDPISEHNRLYWYRQTLGQGPEFLTYFQNEAQLEKSRLLSDRFSAERPKGSFSTLEIQRTEQGDSAMYLCASSLSDRVAGYTFGSGTRLTVV.

The table lists this clone with a few counts. V gene TRBV6-2 or TRBV6-3 combines with J gene TRBJ2-5; possibly TRBD1 for D (6 bases). CDR1 is MNHEY and CDR2 is SVGEGT in the germline V gene. Trimming cost V 5 bases and J 8 bases, with 15 bases left between them. The CDR3 has 13 residues. CDR3 loop: CASSILQGSTQYF. DNA for the CDR3: TGTGCCAGCAGTATACTCCAGGGGAGCACCCAGTACTTC.

The chain employs TRBV7-9 and TRBJ1-1; no clear D. The V end lost 5 bases, the J end lost 4 bases, and 14 bases lay between the germline ends. CDR1 and CDR2 from the germline V gene are SEHNR and FQNEAQ (reference sequence). The CDR3 length is 14 residues. CDR3 sequence: CASSHGLMGTEAFF. Written as DNA, the CDR3 is TGTGCCAGCAGCCATGGACTTATGGGCACTGAAGCTTTCTTT. Complete variable domain (other parts from reference TRBV7-9 and TRBJ1-1): DTGVSQNPRHKITKRGQNVTFRCDPISEHNRLYWYRQTLGQGPEFLTYFQNEAQLEKSRLLSDRFSAERPKGSFSTLEIQRTEQGDSAMYLCASSHGLMGTEAFFGQGTRLTVV.

This clone appeared a few times. V and J are TRBV27 and TRBJ2-5; TRBD2 matches at 10 bases. V lost 5 bases and J lost 6; bases outside the gene matches: 9. Germline V lookup: CDR1 MNHEY, CDR2 SMNVEV (reference sequence). CDR3 length: 15 amino acids. This CDR3 reads CASSPPSGRAKTQYF. The DNA of the CDR3 is TGTGCCAGCAGTCCCCCAAGCGGGAGGGCCAAGACCCAGTACTTC.

The chain recombines TRBV5-1 with TRBJ1-5, with 9 bases identical to TRBD1. With 4 bases clipped from V and 6 bases from J, the junction kept 5 bases outside the gene matches. The CDR3 consists of 14 residues. Germline CDR1 reads SGHRS; CDR2 reads YFSETQ. The CDR3 reads CASSPGQGLQPQHF. In DNA form, the CDR3 reads TGCGCCAGCAGCCCGGGACAGGGTCTTCAGCCCCAGCATTTT.

This chain links TRBV3-1 (or the pseudogene TRBV3-2) with TRBJ2-5; D might be TRBD2 (6 bases). The V gene's germline CDR1 is LGHDT and CDR2 YNNKEL (reference sequence). V was pared by 7 bases and J by 3 bases, with 27 bases between. The CDR3 consists of 18 residues. The CDR3 nucleotides are TGTGCCAGCACCCTCTACTCTGGGACTGACCTCGGGGAAGAGACCCAGTACTTC. This sequence encodes CASTLYSGTDLGEETQYF.

The V and J genes are TRBV5-1 and TRBJ2-5; 8 bases line up with TRBD2. Germline V gives CDR1 SGHRS, CDR2 YFSETQ. V lost 4 bases, J lost 1 base, and 6 bases stayed unmatched. The length of the CDR3 is 15 residues. CDR3 sequence: CASSLTTSGQETQYF. CDR3 DNA: TGCGCCAGCAGCCTCACCACTAGCGGCCAAGAGACCCAGTACTTC.

The chain recombines TRBV6-6 with TRBJ1-2, with 11 bases matching TRBD1. This CDR3 is built from 13 residues. After removal of 2 bases from V and 7 bases from J, the junction contained 0 bases not matched to a gene. CDR1 and CDR2 from the germline V gene are MNHNY and SVGAGI (reference sequence). CDR3 amino acids: CASSYGTGGGYTF. CDR3 coding DNA: TGTGCCAGCAGTTACGGGACAGGGGGTGGCTACACCTTC.

The chain uses TRBV9 and TRBJ2-2, with D possibly TRBD2 on 6 matching bases. The CDR3 consists of 16 residues. CDR1 is SGDLS, CDR2 YYNGEE, per germline. Trimming left V 4 bases short and J 5 bases short, with 18 bases between. In DNA form, the CDR3 reads TGTGCCAGCAGCTCTTCAGACACGGCGGGGACCGGGGAGCTGTTTTTT. The encoded protein is CASSSSDTAGTGELFF.

The chain has TRBV14 and TRBJ2-3; D may be TRBD1 (5 bases). Trimming took 3 bases from V and 6 from J, leaving 13 bases between them. CDR1 and CDR2 (germline): SGHDN, FVKESK. The CDR3 is 14 amino acids. In DNA form, the CDR3 reads TGTGCCAGCAGCCAGGTGGGGCATGAGGATACGCAGTATTTT. This codes for CASSQVGHEDTQYF.

The V call is TRBV4-3, the J call TRBJ1-3; no clear D. The CDR3 covers 16 residues. From germline, CDR1 is LGHNA and CDR2 YSLEER. With 0 bases removed from V and 2 bases from J, the gap between germline ends came to 11 bases. The CDR3 region has the DNA TGCGCCAGCAGCCAAGATTCGGGGAAGGCTGGAAACACCATATATTTT. It is translated as CASSQDSGKAGNTIYF.

This chain uses TRBV19 with TRBJ1-2; D is unclear. The ends were cut back, 6 bases at V and 5 bases at J, with 4 bases in the middle. CDR3 length: 10 amino acids. Germline V gene data show CDR1 as LNHDA and CDR2 as SQIVND (reference sequence). DNA for the CDR3: TGTGCCAGTAGACGGTATGGCTACACCTTC. It is translated as CASRRYGYTF.

The J gene is TRBJ2-7, the V gene TRBV19; unclear D gene. Trimming left V 3 bases short and J 6 bases short, with 12 bases between. Germline CDR1 is LNHDA and CDR2 is SQIVND (reference sequence). The CDR3 totals 13 residues. The CDR3 sequence is CASSIGPVAEQYF. Written as DNA, the CDR3 is TGTGCCAGTAGTATTGGGCCCGTTGCCGAGCAGTACTTC.

This chain connects TRBV9 to TRBJ1-5, with unresolved D. V lost 7 bases, J lost 11 bases, and 7 bases lay in between. Looked up from germline, CDR1 is SGDLS and CDR2 is YYNGEE. This CDR3 spans 9 amino acids. CDR3 nucleotides: TGTGCCAGCCGAACAGCCCAGCATTTT. Translated: CASRTAQHF.

The chain recombines TRBV4-1 with TRBJ2-1, with 7 nucleotides matching TRBD2. CDR3 length equals 18 residues. The ends lost 3 bases at V and 9 bases at J; junction bases unmatched: 20. CDR1 MGHRA and CDR2 YSYEKL come from the germline V gene. CDR3 sequence (DNA): TGCGCCAGCAGCCACGGGGGGTTAGGTGGGAGGGCCGTCGGTGAGCAGTTCTTC. It codes for CASSHGGLGGRAVGEQFF.

V and J are TRBV5-1 and TRBJ2-5; D uncertain. The CDR3 consists of 12 residues. V dropped 3 bases and J dropped 1 base, with 4 bases sitting between them. The germline CDR1 and CDR2 sequences are SGHRS and YFSETQ. CDR3 nucleotide sequence: TGCGCCAGCAGCTCATTCCAAGAGACCCAGTACTTC. It encodes CASSSFQETQYF.

This clone was observed a single time. The chain combines TRBV9 with TRBJ2-3, with 8 bases that match TRBD2. In germline, CDR1 is SGDLS, CDR2 YYNGEE. V trimming: 1 base; J trimming: 7 bases; junction bases outside the gene matches: 5. The CDR3 spans 14 residues. The CDR3 spells CASSVMAGGHTQYF. CDR3 bases: TGTGCCAGCAGCGTAATGGCGGGAGGACATACGCAGTATTTT.

This sequence joins TRBV9 and TRBJ1-5; D unresolved. V gave up 3 bases and J gave up 0 bases, with 7 bases separating them. Per the germline V gene, CDR1 is SGDLS and CDR2 is YYNGEE. The CDR3 is 14 amino acids. The chain's CDR3 is CASSAQYSNQPQHF. DNA of the CDR3: TGTGCCAGCAGCGCACAGTATAGCAATCAGCCCCAGCATTTT.